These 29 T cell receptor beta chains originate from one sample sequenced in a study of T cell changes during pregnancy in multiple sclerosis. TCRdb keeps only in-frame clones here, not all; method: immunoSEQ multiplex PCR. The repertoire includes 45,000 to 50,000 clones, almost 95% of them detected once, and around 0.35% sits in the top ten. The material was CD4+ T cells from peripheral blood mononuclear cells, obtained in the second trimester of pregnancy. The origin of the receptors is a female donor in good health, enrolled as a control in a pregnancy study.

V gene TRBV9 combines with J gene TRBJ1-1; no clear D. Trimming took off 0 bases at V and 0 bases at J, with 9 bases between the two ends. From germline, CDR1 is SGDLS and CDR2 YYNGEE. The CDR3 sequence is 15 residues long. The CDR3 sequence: CASSVGAGMNTEAFF. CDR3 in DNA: TGTGCCAGCAGCGTAGGGGCAGGCATGAACACTGAAGCTTTCTTT.

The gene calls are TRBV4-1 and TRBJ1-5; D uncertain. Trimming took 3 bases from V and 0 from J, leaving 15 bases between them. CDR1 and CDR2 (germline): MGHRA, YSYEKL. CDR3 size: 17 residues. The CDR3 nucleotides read TGCGCCAGCAGCCATTCGGACTACATGGTTAGCAATCAGCCCCAGCATTTT. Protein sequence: CASSHSDYMVSNQPQHF.

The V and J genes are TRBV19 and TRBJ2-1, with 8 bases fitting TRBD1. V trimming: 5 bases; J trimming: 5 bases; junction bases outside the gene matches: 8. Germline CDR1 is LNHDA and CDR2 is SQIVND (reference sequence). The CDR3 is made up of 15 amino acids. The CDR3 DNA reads TGTGCCAGTAGTTCCCCCGGGACAGGTAACAATGAGCAGTTCTTC. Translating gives CASSSPGTGNNEQFF.

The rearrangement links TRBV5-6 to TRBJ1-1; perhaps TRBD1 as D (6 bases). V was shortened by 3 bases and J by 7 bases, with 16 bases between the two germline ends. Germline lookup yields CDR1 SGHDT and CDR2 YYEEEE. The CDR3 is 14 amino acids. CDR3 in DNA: TGTGCCAGCAGCTGGACCTCCGGGACAAATGAAGCTTTCTTT. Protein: CASSWTSGTNEAFF.

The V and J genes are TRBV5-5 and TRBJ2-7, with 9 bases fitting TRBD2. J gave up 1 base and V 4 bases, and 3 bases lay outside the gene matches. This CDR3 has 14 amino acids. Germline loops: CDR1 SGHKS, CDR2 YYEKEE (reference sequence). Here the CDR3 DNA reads TGTGCCAGCAGCCCCGGACTAGCGTCCTACGAGCAGTACTTC. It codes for CASSPGLASYEQYF.

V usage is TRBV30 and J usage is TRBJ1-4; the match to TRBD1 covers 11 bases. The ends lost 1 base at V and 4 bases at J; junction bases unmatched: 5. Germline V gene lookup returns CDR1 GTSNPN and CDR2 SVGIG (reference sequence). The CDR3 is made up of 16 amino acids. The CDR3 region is CAWSAGTGGGNEKLFF. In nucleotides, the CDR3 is TGTGCCTGGAGTGCGGGGACAGGGGGTGGTAATGAAAAACTGTTTTTT.

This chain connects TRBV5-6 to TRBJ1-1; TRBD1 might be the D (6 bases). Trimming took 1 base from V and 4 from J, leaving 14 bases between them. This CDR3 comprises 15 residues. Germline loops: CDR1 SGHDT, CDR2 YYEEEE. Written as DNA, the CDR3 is TGTGCCAGCAGCTTGCGGGGGGCGATGAGCACTGAAGCTTTCTTT. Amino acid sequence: CASSLRGAMSTEAFF.

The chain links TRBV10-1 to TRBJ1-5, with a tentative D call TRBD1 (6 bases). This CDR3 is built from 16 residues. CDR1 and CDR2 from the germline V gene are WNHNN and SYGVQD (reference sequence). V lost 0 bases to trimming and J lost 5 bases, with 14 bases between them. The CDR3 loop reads CASSESNGGADQPQHF. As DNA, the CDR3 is TGCGCCAGCAGTGAGTCTAACGGGGGGGCAGATCAGCCCCAGCATTTT.

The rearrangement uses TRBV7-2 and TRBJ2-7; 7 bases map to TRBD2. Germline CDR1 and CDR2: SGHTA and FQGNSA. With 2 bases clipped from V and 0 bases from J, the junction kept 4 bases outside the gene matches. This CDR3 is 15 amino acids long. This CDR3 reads CASSLNAGDSYEQYF. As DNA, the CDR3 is TGTGCCAGCAGCTTAAACGCGGGGGACTCCTACGAGCAGTACTTC.

This CDR3 is CAWSEQGAKYEQYF. CDR3 coding DNA: TGTGCCTGGAGTGAGCAGGGGGCTAAGTACGAGCAGTACTTC. The chain couples TRBV30 to TRBJ2-7; 8 positions match TRBD1. Germline V gene sequence: CDR1 GTSNPN, CDR2 SVGIG (reference sequence). V was pared by 1 base and J by 4 bases, with 6 bases of the junction left unmatched. CDR3 size: 14 residues.

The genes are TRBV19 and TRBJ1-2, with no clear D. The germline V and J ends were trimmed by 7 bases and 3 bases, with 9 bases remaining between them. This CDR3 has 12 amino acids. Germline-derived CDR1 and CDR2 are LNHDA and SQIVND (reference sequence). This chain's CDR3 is CASTGEYYGYTF. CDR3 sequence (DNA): TGTGCCAGTACCGGGGAGTACTATGGCTACACCTTC.

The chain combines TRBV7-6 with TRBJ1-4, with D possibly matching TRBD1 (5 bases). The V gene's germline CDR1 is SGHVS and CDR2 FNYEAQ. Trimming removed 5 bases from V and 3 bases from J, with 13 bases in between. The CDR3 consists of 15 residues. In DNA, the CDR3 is TGTGCCAGCAGCCAAGCAGGACAAGCTAATGAAAAACTGTTTTTT. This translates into CASSQAGQANEKLFF.

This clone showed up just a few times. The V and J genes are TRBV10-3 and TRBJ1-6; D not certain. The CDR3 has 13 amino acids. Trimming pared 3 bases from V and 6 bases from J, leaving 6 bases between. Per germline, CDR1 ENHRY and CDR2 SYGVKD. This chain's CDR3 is CAISDEPNSPLHF. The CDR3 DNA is TGTGCCATCAGTGACGAGCCTAATTCACCCCTCCACTTT.

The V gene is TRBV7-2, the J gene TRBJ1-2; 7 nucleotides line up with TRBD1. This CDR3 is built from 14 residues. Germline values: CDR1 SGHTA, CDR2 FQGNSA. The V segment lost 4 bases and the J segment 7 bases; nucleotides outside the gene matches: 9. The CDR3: CASSSMVQGLGYTF. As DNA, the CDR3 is TGTGCCAGCAGCTCCATGGTACAGGGGCTTGGCTACACCTTC.

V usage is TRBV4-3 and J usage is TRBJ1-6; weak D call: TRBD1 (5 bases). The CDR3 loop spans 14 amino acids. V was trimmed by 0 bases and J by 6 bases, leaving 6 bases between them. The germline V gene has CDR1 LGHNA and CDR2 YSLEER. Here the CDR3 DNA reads TGCGCCAGCAGCCAAGAACAGGTTAATTCACCCCTCCACTTT. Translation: CASSQEQVNSPLHF.

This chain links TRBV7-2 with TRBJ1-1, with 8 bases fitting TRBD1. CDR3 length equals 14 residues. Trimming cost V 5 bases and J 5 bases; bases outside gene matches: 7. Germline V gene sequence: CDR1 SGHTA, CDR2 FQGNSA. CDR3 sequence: CASSTTGGRTEAFF. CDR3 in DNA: TGTGCCAGCAGCACTACAGGGGGTAGAACTGAAGCTTTCTTT. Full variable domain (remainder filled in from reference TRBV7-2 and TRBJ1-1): GAGVSQSPSNKVTEKGKDVELRCDPISGHTALYWYRQSLGQGLEFLIYFQGNSAPDKSGLPSDRFSAERTGGSVSTLTIQRTQQEDSAVYLCASSTTGGRTEAFFGQGTRLTVV.

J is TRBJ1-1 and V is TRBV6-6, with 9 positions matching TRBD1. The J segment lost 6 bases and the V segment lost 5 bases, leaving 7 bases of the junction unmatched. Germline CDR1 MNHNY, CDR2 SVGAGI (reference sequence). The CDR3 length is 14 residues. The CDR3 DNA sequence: TGTGCCAGCAGTCTACCGGGACAGGGCCCTGAAGCTTTCTTT. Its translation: CASSLPGQGPEAFF.

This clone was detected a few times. CDR3 nucleotide sequence: TGTGCCTGGAGTGTTGGACAGGGCGGATACACCTTC. This translates into CAWSVGQGGYTF. The J gene is TRBJ1-2, the V gene TRBV30; 8 bases are a match to TRBD1. The CDR3 sequence is 12 residues long. The V gene end was trimmed by 0 bases and the J gene end by 11 bases; junction bases not matched to a gene: 5. CDR1 is GTSNPN and CDR2 is SVGIG in the germline V gene (reference sequence).

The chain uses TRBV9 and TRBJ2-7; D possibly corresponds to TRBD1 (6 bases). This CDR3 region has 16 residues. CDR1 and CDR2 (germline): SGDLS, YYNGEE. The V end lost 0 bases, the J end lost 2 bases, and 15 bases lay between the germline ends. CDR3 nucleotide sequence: TGTGCCAGCAGCGTAGTTACCAGGGGAGCCCCCTACGAGCAGTACTTC. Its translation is CASSVVTRGAPYEQYF.

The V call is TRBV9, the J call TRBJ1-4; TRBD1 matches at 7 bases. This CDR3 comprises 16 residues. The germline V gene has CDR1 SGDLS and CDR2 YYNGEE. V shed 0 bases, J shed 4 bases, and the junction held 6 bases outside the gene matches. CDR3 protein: CASSVGTGAGNEKLFF. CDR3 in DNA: TGTGCCAGCAGCGTAGGGACAGGTGCCGGTAATGAAAAACTGTTTTTT.

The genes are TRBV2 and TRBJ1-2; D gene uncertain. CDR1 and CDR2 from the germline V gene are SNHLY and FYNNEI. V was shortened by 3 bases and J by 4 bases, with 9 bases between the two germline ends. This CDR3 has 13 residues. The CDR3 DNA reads TGTGCCAGCAGTGATTTGGGCACCTATGGCTACACCTTC. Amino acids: CASSDLGTYGYTF.

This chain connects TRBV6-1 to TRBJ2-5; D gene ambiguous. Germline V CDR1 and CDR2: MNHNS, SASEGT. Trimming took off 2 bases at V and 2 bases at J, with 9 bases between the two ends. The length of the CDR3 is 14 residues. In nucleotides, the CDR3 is TGTGCCAGCAGTGAAAATTGGGCACAAGAGACCCAGTACTTC. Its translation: CASSENWAQETQYF.

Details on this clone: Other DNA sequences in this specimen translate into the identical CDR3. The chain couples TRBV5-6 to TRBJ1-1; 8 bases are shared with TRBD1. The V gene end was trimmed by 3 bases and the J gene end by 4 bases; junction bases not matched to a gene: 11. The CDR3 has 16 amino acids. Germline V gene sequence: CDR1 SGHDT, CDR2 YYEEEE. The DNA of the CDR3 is TGTGCCAGCAGCTCGATATCGGGACAGGTTATCACTGAAGCTTTCTTT. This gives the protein CASSSISGQVITEAFF.

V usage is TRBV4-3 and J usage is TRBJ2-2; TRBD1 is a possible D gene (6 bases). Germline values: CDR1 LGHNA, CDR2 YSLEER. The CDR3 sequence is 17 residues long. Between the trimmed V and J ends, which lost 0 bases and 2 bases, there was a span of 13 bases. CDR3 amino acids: CASSQEGTSLNTGELFF. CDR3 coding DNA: TGCGCCAGCAGCCAAGAAGGGACATCCCTCAACACCGGGGAGCTGTTTTTT.

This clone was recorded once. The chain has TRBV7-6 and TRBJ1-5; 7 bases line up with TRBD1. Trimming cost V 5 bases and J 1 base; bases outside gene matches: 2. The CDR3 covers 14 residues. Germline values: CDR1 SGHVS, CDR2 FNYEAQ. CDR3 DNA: TGTGCCAGCAGCGAGACAGGGAGCAATCAGCCCCAGCATTTT. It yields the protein CASSETGSNQPQHF.

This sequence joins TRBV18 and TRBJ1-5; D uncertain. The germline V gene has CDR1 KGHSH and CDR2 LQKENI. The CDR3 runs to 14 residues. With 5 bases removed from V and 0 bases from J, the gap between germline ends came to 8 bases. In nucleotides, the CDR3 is TGTGCCAGCTCAGGAACAGATAGCAATCAGCCCCAGCATTTT. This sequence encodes CASSGTDSNQPQHF.

CDR3 protein: CASSPPTGMNTEAFF. The CDR3 bases are TGTGCCAGCAGTCCCCCGACAGGGATGAACACTGAAGCTTTCTTT. The gene calls are TRBV28 and TRBJ1-1; the match to TRBD1 covers 7 bases. The ends lost 5 bases at V and 0 bases at J; junction bases unmatched: 6. CDR3 length: 15 amino acids. Germline V gene sequence: CDR1 MDHEN, CDR2 SYDVKM.

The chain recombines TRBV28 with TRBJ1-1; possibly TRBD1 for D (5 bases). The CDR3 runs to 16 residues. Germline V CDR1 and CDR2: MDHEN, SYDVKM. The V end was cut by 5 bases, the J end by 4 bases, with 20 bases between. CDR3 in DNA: TGTGCCAGCAGTCCCCACATGGGGGGTTCGAGCACTGAAGCTTTCTTT. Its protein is CASSPHMGGSSTEAFF.

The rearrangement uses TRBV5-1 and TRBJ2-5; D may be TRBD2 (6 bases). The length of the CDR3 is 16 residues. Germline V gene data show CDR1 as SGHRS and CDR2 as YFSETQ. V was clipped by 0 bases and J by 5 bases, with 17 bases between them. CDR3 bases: TGCGCCAGCAGCTTGGCCGTCGGGGGAGTGAGCGAGACCCAGTACTTC. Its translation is CASSLAVGGVSETQYF.